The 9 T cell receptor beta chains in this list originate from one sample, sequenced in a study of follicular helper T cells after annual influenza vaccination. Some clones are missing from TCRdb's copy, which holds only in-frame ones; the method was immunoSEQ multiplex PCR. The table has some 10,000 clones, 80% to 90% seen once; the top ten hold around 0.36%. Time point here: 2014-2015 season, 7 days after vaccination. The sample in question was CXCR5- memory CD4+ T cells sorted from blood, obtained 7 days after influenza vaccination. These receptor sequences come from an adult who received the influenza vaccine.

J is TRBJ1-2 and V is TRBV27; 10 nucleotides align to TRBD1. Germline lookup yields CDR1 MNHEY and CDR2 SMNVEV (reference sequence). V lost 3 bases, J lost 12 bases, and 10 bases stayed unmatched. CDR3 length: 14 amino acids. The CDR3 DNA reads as TGTGCCAGCAGTTTTAGCGGGACAGGGGCAAGGAACACCTTC. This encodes CASSFSGTGARNTF.

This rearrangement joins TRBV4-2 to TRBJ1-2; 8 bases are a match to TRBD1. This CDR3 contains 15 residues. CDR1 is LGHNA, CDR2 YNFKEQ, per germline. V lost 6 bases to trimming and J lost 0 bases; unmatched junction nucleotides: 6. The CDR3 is CASRQQGDSNYGYTF. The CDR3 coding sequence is TGTGCCAGCAGACAACAGGGGGATTCTAACTATGGCTACACCTTC.

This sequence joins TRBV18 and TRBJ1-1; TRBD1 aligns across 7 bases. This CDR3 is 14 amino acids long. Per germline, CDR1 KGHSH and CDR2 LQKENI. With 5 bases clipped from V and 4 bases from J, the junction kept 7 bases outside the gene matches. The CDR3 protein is CASSSRQGGTEAFF. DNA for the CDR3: TGTGCCAGCTCATCACGACAGGGTGGCACTGAAGCTTTCTTT.

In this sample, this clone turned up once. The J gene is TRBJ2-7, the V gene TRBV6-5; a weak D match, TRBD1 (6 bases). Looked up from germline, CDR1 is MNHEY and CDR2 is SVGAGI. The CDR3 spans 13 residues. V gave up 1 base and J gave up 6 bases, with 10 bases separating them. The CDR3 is CASSYFVRGEQYF. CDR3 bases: TGTGCCAGCAGTTACTTCGTCAGGGGCGAGCAGTACTTC.

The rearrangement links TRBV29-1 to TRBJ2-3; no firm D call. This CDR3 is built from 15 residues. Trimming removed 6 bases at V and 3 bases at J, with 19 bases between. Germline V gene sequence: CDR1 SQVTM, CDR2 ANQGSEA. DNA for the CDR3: TGCAGCGTGGACCCCGGGTCCGACCCAACAGATACGCAGTATTTT. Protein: CSVDPGSDPTDTQYF.

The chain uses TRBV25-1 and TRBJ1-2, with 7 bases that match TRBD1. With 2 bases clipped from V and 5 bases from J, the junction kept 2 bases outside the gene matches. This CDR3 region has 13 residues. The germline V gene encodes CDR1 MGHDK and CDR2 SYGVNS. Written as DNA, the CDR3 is TGTGCCAGCAGTGAAGCACAGGGGTATGGCTACACCTTC. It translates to CASSEAQGYGYTF.

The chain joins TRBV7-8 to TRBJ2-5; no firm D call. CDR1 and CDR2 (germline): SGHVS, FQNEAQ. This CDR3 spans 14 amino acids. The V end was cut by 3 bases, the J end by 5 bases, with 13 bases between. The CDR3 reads CASSFSTTTETQYF. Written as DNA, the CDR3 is TGTGCCAGCAGCTTCTCTACGACGACGGAGACCCAGTACTTC. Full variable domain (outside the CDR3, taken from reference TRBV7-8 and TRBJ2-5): GAGVSQSPRYKVAKRGQDVALRCDPISGHVSLFWYQQALGQGPEFLTYFQNEAQLDKSGLPSDRFFAERPEGSVSTLKIQRTQQEDSAVYLCASSFSTTTETQYFGPGTRLLVL.

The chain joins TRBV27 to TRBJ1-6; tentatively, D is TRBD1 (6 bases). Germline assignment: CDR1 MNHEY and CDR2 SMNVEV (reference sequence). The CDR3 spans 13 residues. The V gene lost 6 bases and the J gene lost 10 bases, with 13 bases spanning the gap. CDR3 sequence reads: CASSPGGTSPLHF. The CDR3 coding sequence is TGTGCCAGCAGCCCAGGAGGGACATCACCCCTCCACTTT.

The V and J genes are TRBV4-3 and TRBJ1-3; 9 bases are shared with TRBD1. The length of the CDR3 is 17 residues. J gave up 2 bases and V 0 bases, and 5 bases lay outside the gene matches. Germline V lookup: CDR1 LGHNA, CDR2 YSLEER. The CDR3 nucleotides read TGCGCCAGCAGCCAAGAAGGGGGACAGGGCCCTGGAAACACCATATATTTT. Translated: CASSQEGGQGPGNTIYF.